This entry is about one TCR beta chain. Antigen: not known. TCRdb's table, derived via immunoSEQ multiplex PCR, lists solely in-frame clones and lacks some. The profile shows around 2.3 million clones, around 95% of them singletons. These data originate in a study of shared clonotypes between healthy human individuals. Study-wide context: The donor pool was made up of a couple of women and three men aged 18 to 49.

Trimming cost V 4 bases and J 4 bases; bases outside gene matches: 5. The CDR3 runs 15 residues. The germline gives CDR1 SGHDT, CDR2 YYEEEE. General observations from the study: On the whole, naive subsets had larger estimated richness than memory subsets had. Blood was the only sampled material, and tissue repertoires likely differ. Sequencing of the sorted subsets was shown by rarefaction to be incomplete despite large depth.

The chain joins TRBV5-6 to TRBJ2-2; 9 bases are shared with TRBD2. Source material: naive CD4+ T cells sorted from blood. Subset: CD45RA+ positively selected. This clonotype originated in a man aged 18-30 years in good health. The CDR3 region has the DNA TGTGCCAGCAGCCGGAGGCGGGGGGGCACCGGGGAGCTGTTTTTT. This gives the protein CASSRRRGGTGELFF.